Following are 19 T cell receptor beta chains from one sample sequenced in a study of blood T cells in healthy people across ages. It was with a sample-barcoded 5' primer and a J-beta primer mix that a second PCR of roughly 7 to 12 cycles was run. One entry per CDR3 protein, called by TCRdb with MiXCR from the 5' RACE reads. Seen here are 800,000 or so distinct CDR3 sequences, approximately 25% observed once, and the top ten hold more than 3%. These sequences were also reported in another study, on T cells of mothers and their children.

Sample: blood. These receptors were taken from a boy between 10 and 17 years old in good health.

V usage is TRBV6-1 and J usage is TRBJ1-5; tentatively, D is TRBD1 (6 bases). This CDR3 is 17 amino acids long. Germline V gene sequence: CDR1 MNHNS, CDR2 SASEGT. CDR3 loop: CAFFLRKRMGADQPQHF. In DNA form, the CDR3 reads TGTGCTTTTTTCCTCCGAAAACGAATGGGGGCGGATCAGCCCCAGCATTTT.

V gene TRBV28 combines with J gene TRBJ2-5; 8 bases line up with TRBD2. From germline, CDR1 is MDHEN and CDR2 SYDVKM. This CDR3 region has 15 residues. With V trimmed by 6 bases and J by 5 bases, 11 bases remained unmatched. CDR3: CASRTSEASGETQYF. DNA for the CDR3: TGTGCCAGCAGGACTAGCGAGGCCTCCGGGGAGACCCAGTACTTC.

This clonotype has a handful of counts. One end of the junction varies from germline; a read error may be responsible. The chain recombines TRBV27 with TRBJ2-7; 10 nucleotides line up with TRBD1. Per the germline V gene, CDR1 is MNHEY and CDR2 is SMNVEV (reference sequence). The CDR3 length is 15 residues. The CDR3 DNA follows: TGTGCCAGCAGTTATGGGGACAGGGGATCCTACGGGCAGTACTTC. Translating it yields CASSYGDRGSYGQYF.

This chain connects TRBV12-5 to TRBJ2-5; D may be TRBD2 (6 bases). Trimming removed 1 base from V and 5 bases from J, with 14 bases in between. The germline CDR1 and CDR2 sequences are LGHNT and FRNRAP. The CDR3 is 15 amino acids. The CDR3 coding sequence is TGTGCTAGTGGTTTGGCCACGACTAGTTGGGAGACCCAGTACTTC. Translated: CASGLATTSWETQYF. Using reference TRBV12-5 and TRBJ2-5 for the parts outside the CDR3, the full variable domain is DARVTQTPRHKVTEMGQEVTMRCQPILGHNTVFWYRQTMMQGLELLAYFRNRAPLDDSGMPKDRFSAEMPDATLATLKIQPSEPRDSAVYFCASGLATTSWETQYFGPGTRLLVL.

This clonotype was counted between two and nine times. The chain uses TRBV28 and TRBJ2-7, with D tentatively TRBD2 (6 bases). Looked up from germline, CDR1 is MDHEN and CDR2 is SYDVKM. V lost 3 bases, J lost 1 base, and 13 bases lay in between. CDR3 length: 15 residues. The CDR3 here is CASSFLGGESYEQYF. The CDR3 DNA reads as TGTGCCAGCAGTTTTTTGGGGGGAGAGTCCTACGAGCAGTACTTC. The whole variable domain, filled in from reference TRBV28 and TRBJ2-7, reads DVKVTQSSRYLVKRTGEKVFLECVQDMDHENMFWYRQDPGLGLRLIYFSYDVKMKEKGDIPEGYSVSREKKERFSLILESASTNQTSMYLCASSFLGGESYEQYFGPGTRLTVT.

This clonotype turned up a few times. The gene calls are TRBV29-1 and TRBJ1-1; the D gene is possibly TRBD1 (5 bases). This CDR3 region has 15 residues. Germline V gene data show CDR1 as SQVTM and CDR2 as ANQGSEA. Trimming cost V 4 bases and J 0 bases, with 15 bases left between them. CDR3 sequence: CSVVFDRIMNTEAFF. CDR3 coding DNA: TGCAGCGTTGTATTCGACAGAATCATGAACACTGAAGCTTTCTTT. Full variable domain (missing parts from reference TRBV29-1 and TRBJ1-1): SAVISQKPSRDICQRGTSLTIQCQVDSQVTMMFWYRQQPGQSLTLIATANQGSEATYESGFVIDKFPISRPNLTFSTLTVSNMSPEDSSIYLCSVVFDRIMNTEAFFGQGTRLTVV.

The gene calls are TRBV6-2 or TRBV6-3 and TRBJ1-5; D may be TRBD1 (5 bases). Trimming pared 6 bases from V and 5 bases from J, leaving 20 bases between. Looked up from germline, CDR1 is MNHEY and CDR2 is SVGEGT. The CDR3 has 16 amino acids. The DNA for the CDR3 is TGTGCCAGCAGCTCGGACCGCGGCGGGACCCATCAGCCCCAGCATTTT. Its translation is CASSSDRGGTHQPQHF.

This clonotype was found a few times. This chain connects TRBV20-1 to TRBJ1-1; no clear D gene. Germline CDR1 and CDR2: DFQATT and SNEGSKA (reference sequence). V was trimmed by 1 base and J by 0 bases, leaving 9 bases between them. This CDR3 comprises 14 residues. CDR3 protein: CSARVREMNTEAFF. In nucleotides, the CDR3 is TGCAGTGCTAGAGTTCGGGAGATGAACACTGAAGCTTTCTTT.

Here the CDR3 DNA reads TGTGCCAGCAGTTTCCCCGGACAGTACACTGAAGCTTTCTTT. Encoded protein: CASSFPGQYTEAFF. The chain joins TRBV28 to TRBJ1-1; TRBD1 might be the D (6 bases). V lost 3 bases and J lost 3, with 11 bases in between. This CDR3 has 14 residues. The V gene's germline CDR1 is MDHEN and CDR2 SYDVKM.

A few counts support this clonotype. The rearrangement uses TRBV20-1 and TRBJ2-4; 9 nucleotides match TRBD2. The CDR3 has 16 amino acids. With V trimmed by 0 bases and J by 2 bases, 5 bases remained unmatched. Germline values: CDR1 DFQATT, CDR2 SNEGSKA (reference sequence). The CDR3 nucleotides are TGCAGTGCTAGAGAAACGCGGGGGGGCCCCAAAAACATTCAGTACTTC. Translated: CSARETRGGPKNIQYF.

There are a few counts of this clonotype. The gene calls are TRBV7-9 and TRBJ2-7; no clear D gene. This CDR3 region has 14 residues. Germline assignment: CDR1 SEHNR and CDR2 FQNEAQ (reference sequence). Trimming pared 3 bases from V and 5 bases from J, leaving 14 bases between. The CDR3 reads CASSFTPGNNEQYF. In nucleotides, the CDR3 is TGTGCCAGCAGCTTCACACCGGGCAACAACGAGCAGTACTTC. Based on the CDR3 plus reference TRBV7-9 and TRBJ2-7, the full variable domain is DTGVSQNPRHKITKRGQNVTFRCDPISEHNRLYWYRQTLGQGPEFLTYFQNEAQLEKSRLLSDRFSAERPKGSFSTLEIQRTEQGDSAMYLCASSFTPGNNEQYFGPGTRLTVT.

The chain is built from TRBV24-1 and TRBJ1-2, with D unresolved. Germline values: CDR1 KGHDR, CDR2 SFDVKD. The CDR3 runs 14 residues. The V end lost 3 bases, the J end lost 3 bases, and 10 bases lay between the germline ends. The CDR3: CATSDTKEDYGYTF. The CDR3 coding sequence is TGTGCCACCAGTGATACGAAGGAGGACTATGGCTACACCTTC.

This rearrangement joins TRBV7-9 to TRBJ2-4; 8 nucleotides align to TRBD1. The germline CDR1 and CDR2 sequences are SEHNR and FQNEAQ (reference sequence). This CDR3 region has 17 residues. After removal of 5 bases from V and 6 bases from J, the junction contained 15 bases not matched to a gene. The CDR3 spells CASSEYKGQASGNIQYF. The DNA of the CDR3 is TGTGCCAGCAGCGAGTACAAGGGACAGGCCTCAGGAAACATTCAGTACTTC.

This chain connects TRBV5-1 to TRBJ2-1; perhaps TRBD1 as D (5 bases). The J call could be wrong; TRBJ2-7 is a better fit for the DNA end. The CDR3 extends over 13 amino acids. Germline assignment: CDR1 SGHRS and CDR2 YFSETQ. CDR3 in amino acids: CASSPDSQYEQYF. Here the CDR3 DNA reads TGCGCCAGCAGCCCTGACAGTCAGTACGAGCAGTACTTC.

This clonotype was counted ten times or more. The rearrangement uses TRBV6-2 or TRBV6-3 and TRBJ1-1, with D perhaps TRBD1 (6 bases). Trimming removed 7 bases from V and 4 bases from J, with 13 bases in between. Germline CDR1 and CDR2: MNHEY and SVGEGT. CDR3 length: 13 residues. CDR3 DNA sequence: TGTGCCAGCATCGGAAGGGGGTTCACTGAAGCTTTCTTT. Amino acids: CASIGRGFTEAFF.

This clonotype has just a few counts. The CDR3 nucleotides read TGTGCCAGCAGTTACTCGACAGCTGGGGGTGAAAAACTGTTTTTT. The encoded protein is CASSYSTAGGEKLFF. J is TRBJ1-4 and V is TRBV6-6; TRBD1 is a possible D gene (5 bases). Trimming removed 0 bases at V and 7 bases at J, with 12 bases between. Looked up from germline, CDR1 is MNHNY and CDR2 is SVGAGI (reference sequence). This CDR3 is 15 amino acids long.

This clonotype occurred a few times. CDR3 loop: CATSRVGELVSEAFF. The CDR3, as DNA: TGTGCCACCAGCAGAGTAGGGGAGTTGGTTTCTGAAGCTTTCTTT. This chain links TRBV15 with TRBJ1-1, with D possibly matching TRBD1 (5 bases). V lost 1 base and J 6 bases, leaving 15 bases between the germline ends. CDR3 length: 15 amino acids. The germline V gene encodes CDR1 LNHNV and CDR2 YYDKDF (reference sequence).

The J gene is TRBJ2-4, the V gene TRBV19; D call uncertain. Per germline, CDR1 LNHDA and CDR2 SQIVND (reference sequence). V was clipped by 5 bases and J by 1 base, with 6 bases between them. The CDR3 consists of 13 residues. The CDR3 DNA reads as TGTGCCAGTAGTCGTGAGGCCAAAAACATTCAGTACTTC. This encodes CASSREAKNIQYF. Full variable domain (rest looked up from reference TRBV19 and TRBJ2-4): DGGITQSPKYLFRKEGQNVTLSCEQNLNHDAMYWYRQDPGQGLRLIYYSQIVNDFQKGDIAEGYSVSREKKESFPLTVTSAQKNPTAFYLCASSREAKNIQYFGAGTRLSVL.

This clonotype appeared a few times. The J gene is TRBJ2-1, the V gene TRBV11-2; TRBD1 or TRBD2 may be the D gene (5 bases each). V was clipped by 8 bases and J by 4 bases, with 18 bases between them. The CDR3 is 15 residues long. The germline CDR1 and CDR2 sequences are SGHAT and FQNNGV. CDR3 loop: CASCQTGTGYNEQFF. The CDR3 DNA reads as TGTGCCAGCTGCCAAACCGGGACGGGTTACAATGAGCAGTTCTTC.